The source of this TCR beta chain is a study of radiation and T cells in renal cell carcinoma. About the study: Nephrectomy followed 15 Gy stereotactic body radiation by 4 weeks.

In the case of this clone: What it recognizes is unknown.

Germline CDR1 SQVTM, CDR2 ANQGSEA. V lost 3 bases, J lost 2 bases, and 9 bases lay in between. This CDR3 spans 13 amino acids. The table came from immunoSEQ multiplex PCR; TCRdb's copy has only in-frame clones and leaves some out. The data show roughly 140,000 clones, over 80% seen once. Study results and limitations: Top tumor clonotypes rose in blood 2 weeks post-radiation, then contracted.

Time point described: blood 2 weeks post-SBRT. Treatment specified: 15 Gy SBRT to primary tumor, nephrectomy 4 weeks later. The patient's renal cell carcinoma had clear cell pathology. The chain employs TRBV29-1 and TRBJ2-3; D gene unclear. Specimen: blood, collected from a patient whose treatment included radiotherapy and nephrectomy. This receptor was obtained from a woman in her fifties or sixties with renal cell carcinoma. CDR3 protein: CSVEAIFTDTQYF. In DNA, the CDR3 is TGCAGCGTTGAGGCAATATTCACAGATACGCAGTATTTT.